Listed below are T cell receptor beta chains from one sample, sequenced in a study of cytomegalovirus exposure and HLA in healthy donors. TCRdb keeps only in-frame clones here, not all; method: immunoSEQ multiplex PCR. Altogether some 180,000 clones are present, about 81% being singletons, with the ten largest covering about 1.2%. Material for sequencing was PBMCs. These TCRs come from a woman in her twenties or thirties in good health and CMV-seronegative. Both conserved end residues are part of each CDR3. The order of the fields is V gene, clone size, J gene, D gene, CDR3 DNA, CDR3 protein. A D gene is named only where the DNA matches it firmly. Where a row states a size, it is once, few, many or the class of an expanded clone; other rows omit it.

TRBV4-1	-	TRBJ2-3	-	TGCGCCAGCAGCCCCCATCGGAGTGGCACAGATACGCAGTATTTT	CASSPHRSGTDTQYF
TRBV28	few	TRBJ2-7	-	TGTGCCAGCAGTTTCCGGGTGAAAGTTGCCTACGAGCAGTACTTC	CASSFRVKVAYEQYF
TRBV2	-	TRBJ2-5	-	TGTGCCAGCAGTGAAGTTGAGTGGGAGACCCAGTACTTC	CASSEVEWETQYF
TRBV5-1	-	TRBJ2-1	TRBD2	TGCGCCAGCAGCTTGGTTGCGGGAGGGGATGAGCAGTTCTTC	CASSLVAGGDEQFF
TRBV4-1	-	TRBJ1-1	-	TGCGCCAGCAGCCAAAACCCCACAGGCAGGAACACTGAAGCTTTCTTT	CASSQNPTGRNTEAFF
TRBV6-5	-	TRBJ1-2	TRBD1	TGTGCCAGCAGAGGCCAGGGGGCTCGGTATGGCTACACCTTC	CASRGQGARYGYTF
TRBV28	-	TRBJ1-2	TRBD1	TGTGCCAGCAGTTCTGGGACAGGGGGGGCCCTCGGCTATGGCTACACCTTC	CASSSGTGGALGYGYTF
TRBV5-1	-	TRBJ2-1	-	TGCGCCAGCAGCTGGGGGGTTAGTCCGGGTAGCTCCTACAATGAGCAGTTCTTC	CASSWGVSPGSSYNEQFF
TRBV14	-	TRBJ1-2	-	TGTGCCAGCAGCCAAGAGGCTTTTGGCTACACCTTC	CASSQEAFGYTF
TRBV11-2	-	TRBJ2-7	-	TGTGCCAGCAGCTCCCACCTGGGGCGGGATGTCTGGGAGCAGTACTTC	CASSSHLGRDVWEQYF
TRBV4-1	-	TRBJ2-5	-	TGCGCCAGCAGCCATTCAAACCAAGAGACCCAGTACTTC	CASSHSNQETQYF
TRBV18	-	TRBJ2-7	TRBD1	TGTGCCAGCTCACCACGAGCTCCGGGACAGGTAACCTACGAGCAGTACTTC	CASSPRAPGQVTYEQYF
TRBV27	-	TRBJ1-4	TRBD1	TGTGCCAGCAGTTTAAACCTATGGCCGGGACAGGAGGGTGAAAAACTGTTTTTT	CASSLNLWPGQEGEKLFF
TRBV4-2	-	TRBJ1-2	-	TGTGCCAGCAGCCAAGATCGGGTTCACTATGGCTACACCTTC	CASSQDRVHYGYTF